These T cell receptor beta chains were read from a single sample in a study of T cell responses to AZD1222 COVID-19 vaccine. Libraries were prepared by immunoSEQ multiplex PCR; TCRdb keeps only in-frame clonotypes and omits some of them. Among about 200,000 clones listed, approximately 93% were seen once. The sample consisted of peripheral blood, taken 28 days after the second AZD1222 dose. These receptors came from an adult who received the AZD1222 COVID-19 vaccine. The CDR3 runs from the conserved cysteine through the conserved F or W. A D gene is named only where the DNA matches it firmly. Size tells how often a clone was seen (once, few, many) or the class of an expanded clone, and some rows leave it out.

cdr3_aa: CASSLGQGGYEQYF; cdr3_nt: TGTGCCAGCAGTTTGGGACAGGGAGGCTACGAGCAGTACTTC; v_call: TRBV28; d_call: TRBD1; clone_size: NA; j_call: TRBJ2-7
cdr3_aa: CASSLGTGVSQPQHF; cdr3_nt: TGTGCCAGCAGTTTAGGGACAGGGGTCAGTCAGCCCCAGCATTTT; v_call: TRBV28; d_call: TRBD1; clone_size: NA; j_call: TRBJ1-5
cdr3_aa: CSVGTGIVGYTF; cdr3_nt: TGCAGCGTTGGGACAGGGATTGTTGGCTACACCTTC; v_call: TRBV29-1; d_call: TRBD1; clone_size: NA; j_call: TRBJ1-2
cdr3_aa: CASTLGYEQYF; cdr3_nt: TGTGCCAGTACACTAGGCTACGAGCAGTACTTC; v_call: TRBV7-8; d_call: NA; clone_size: NA; j_call: TRBJ2-7
cdr3_aa: CASSQGQTDAEAFF; cdr3_nt: TGTGCCAGCAGCCAAGGACAGACCGACGCTGAAGCTTTCTTT; v_call: TRBV4-2; d_call: NA; clone_size: NA; j_call: TRBJ1-1
cdr3_aa: CASSQEGAPGSNQPQHF; cdr3_nt: TGCGCCAGCAGCCAAGAAGGGGCCCCAGGGTCTAATCAGCCCCAGCATTTT; v_call: TRBV4-3; d_call: NA; clone_size: NA; j_call: TRBJ1-5
cdr3_aa: CASSSNPGLRGLNEQFF; cdr3_nt: TGTGCCAGCAGCTCTAATCCGGGACTACGGGGCCTAAATGAGCAGTTCTTC; v_call: TRBV7-2; d_call: TRBD2; clone_size: NA; j_call: TRBJ2-1
cdr3_aa: CASSPTTTANTEAFF; cdr3_nt: TGCGCCAGCAGCCCAACGACGACAGCGAACACTGAAGCTTTCTTT; v_call: TRBV5-1; d_call: NA; clone_size: NA; j_call: TRBJ1-1
cdr3_aa: CASSPVGGGNTIYF; cdr3_nt: TGTGCCAGCAGCCCAGTAGGCGGCGGAAACACCATATATTTT; v_call: TRBV7-3; d_call: NA; clone_size: NA; j_call: TRBJ1-3
cdr3_aa: CASGRADQPQHF; cdr3_nt: TGTGCCAGCGGGCGGGCGGATCAGCCCCAGCATTTT; v_call: TRBV27; d_call: NA; clone_size: NA; j_call: TRBJ1-5
cdr3_aa: CASSLVPRNGYTF; cdr3_nt: TGTGCCAGCAGCTTGGTCCCTCGCAATGGCTACACCTTC; v_call: TRBV11-2; d_call: NA; clone_size: NA; j_call: TRBJ1-2
cdr3_aa: CASSQGTGPSWNQPQHF; cdr3_nt: TGCGCCAGCAGCCAAGGGACAGGACCTAGCTGGAATCAGCCCCAGCATTTT; v_call: TRBV5-1; d_call: TRBD1; clone_size: NA; j_call: TRBJ1-5
cdr3_aa: CASSVRSDSLTDTQYF; cdr3_nt: TGTGCCAGCAGCGTAAGGTCGGACAGCCTGACAGATACGCAGTATTTT; v_call: TRBV9; d_call: NA; clone_size: NA; j_call: TRBJ2-3
cdr3_aa: CASSLVVYSRSYEQYF; cdr3_nt: TGTGCCAGCAGCTTAGTGGTGTATTCAAGATCCTACGAGCAGTACTTC; v_call: TRBV11-2; d_call: NA; clone_size: NA; j_call: TRBJ2-7
cdr3_aa: CASSQDGGGLPNEQFF; cdr3_nt: TGTGCCAGCAGCCAAGATGGGGGCGGACTACCGAATGAGCAGTTCTTC; v_call: TRBV3-1/TRBV3-2; d_call: NA; clone_size: NA; j_call: TRBJ2-1
cdr3_aa: CASSPGGSQPQHF; cdr3_nt: TGTGCCAGCAGCCCGGGGGGATCTCAGCCCCAGCATTTT; v_call: TRBV2; d_call: NA; clone_size: few; j_call: TRBJ1-5
cdr3_aa: CASSFRDRGQSPLHF; cdr3_nt: TGCGCCAGCAGCTTCCGGGACAGGGGCCAATCACCCCTCCACTTT; v_call: TRBV5-1; d_call: TRBD1; clone_size: NA; j_call: TRBJ1-6
cdr3_aa: CASSLVAGTSYGYTF; cdr3_nt: TGCGCCAGCAGCTTGGTGGCAGGAACGTCCTATGGCTACACCTTC; v_call: TRBV5-1; d_call: NA; clone_size: NA; j_call: TRBJ1-2
cdr3_aa: CASSSDSVTYNEQFF; cdr3_nt: TGTGCCAGCAGTTCCGACTCAGTTACCTACAATGAGCAGTTCTTC; v_call: TRBV28; d_call: NA; clone_size: NA; j_call: TRBJ2-1
cdr3_aa: CASSVGSGGYGYTF; cdr3_nt: TGTGCCAGCAGCGTAGGTTCAGGGGGTTATGGCTACACCTTC; v_call: TRBV9; d_call: TRBD1; clone_size: NA; j_call: TRBJ1-2
cdr3_aa: CASSVQRSYEQYF; cdr3_nt: TGTGCCAGTAGTGTACAGAGATCCTACGAGCAGTACTTC; v_call: TRBV19; d_call: NA; clone_size: NA; j_call: TRBJ2-7
cdr3_aa: CASSQVGRISGNTIYF; cdr3_nt: TGTGCCAGCAGCCAGGTGGGACGGATCTCTGGAAACACCATATATTTT; v_call: TRBV3-1/TRBV3-2; d_call: NA; clone_size: NA; j_call: TRBJ1-3
cdr3_aa: CASTPPGTGSTDTQYF; cdr3_nt: TGCGCCAGCACCCCGCCCGGGACAGGGAGCACAGATACGCAGTATTTT; v_call: TRBV5-1; d_call: TRBD1; clone_size: NA; j_call: TRBJ2-3
cdr3_aa: CASSKLQGGTEAFF; cdr3_nt: TGTGCCAGCAGCAAACTACAGGGTGGGACTGAAGCTTTCTTT; v_call: TRBV3-1/TRBV3-2; d_call: NA; clone_size: NA; j_call: TRBJ1-1
cdr3_aa: CATMASGGADTQYF; cdr3_nt: TGTGCCACCATGGCTAGCGGGGGAGCAGATACGCAGTATTTT; v_call: TRBV24-1; d_call: TRBD2; clone_size: NA; j_call: TRBJ2-3
cdr3_aa: CSVKTRGGQPQHF; cdr3_nt: TGCAGCGTTAAGACCCGGGGAGGACAGCCCCAGCATTTT; v_call: TRBV29-1; d_call: NA; clone_size: NA; j_call: TRBJ1-5
cdr3_aa: CACQQASSGNTIYF; cdr3_nt: TGTGCCTGCCAACAGGCTTCCTCTGGAAACACCATATATTTT; v_call: TRBV30; d_call: NA; clone_size: NA; j_call: TRBJ1-3
cdr3_aa: CASRDNRGGSEQFF; cdr3_nt: TGCGCCAGCCGCGATAACAGGGGAGGTAGTGAGCAGTTCTTC; v_call: TRBV4-1; d_call: NA; clone_size: NA; j_call: TRBJ2-1
cdr3_aa: CASSTRTGQGYGYTF; cdr3_nt: TGTGCCAGTAGTACCCGGACAGGGCAGGGCTATGGCTACACCTTC; v_call: TRBV19; d_call: TRBD1; clone_size: once; j_call: TRBJ1-2
cdr3_aa: CASSSASGNTIYF; cdr3_nt: TGTGCCAGCAGTTCGGCCTCTGGAAACACCATATATTTT; v_call: TRBV27; d_call: NA; clone_size: NA; j_call: TRBJ1-3
cdr3_aa: CASSRGTGFTEQYF; cdr3_nt: TGTGCCAGCAGCCGAGGAACAGGATTCACCGAGCAGTACTTC; v_call: TRBV6-5; d_call: NA; clone_size: NA; j_call: TRBJ2-7
cdr3_aa: CASSLVPPTGEGNTIYF; cdr3_nt: TGTGCCAGCAGCTTAGTACCCCCCACTGGGGAGGGAAACACCATATATTTT; v_call: TRBV7-6; d_call: NA; clone_size: few; j_call: TRBJ1-3
cdr3_aa: CATKMGGRGEKLFF; cdr3_nt: TGTGCCACCAAAATGGGGGGGCGCGGAGAAAAACTGTTTTTT; v_call: TRBV2; d_call: NA; clone_size: NA; j_call: TRBJ1-4
cdr3_aa: CASSDGTSGNLGYF; cdr3_nt: TGTGCCAGCAGCGATGGGACTAGCGGGAACCTAGGGTATTTT; v_call: TRBV9; d_call: TRBD2; clone_size: NA; j_call: TRBJ2-3
cdr3_aa: CASSLRGPPGGELFF; cdr3_nt: TGCGCCAGCAGCTTGAGGGGGCCACCGGGTGGGGAGCTGTTTTTT; v_call: TRBV5-1; d_call: TRBD1; clone_size: NA; j_call: TRBJ2-2
cdr3_aa: CASSQATRSTDTQYF; cdr3_nt: TGTGCCAGCAGCCAAGCTACGCGAAGCACAGATACGCAGTATTTT; v_call: TRBV3-1/TRBV3-2; d_call: NA; clone_size: NA; j_call: TRBJ2-3
cdr3_aa: CASSLDGHNEQFF; cdr3_nt: TGTGCCAGCAGCTTAGATGGACACAATGAGCAGTTCTTC; v_call: TRBV11-2; d_call: NA; clone_size: NA; j_call: TRBJ2-1
cdr3_aa: CASSPQGVQTQYF; cdr3_nt: TGTGCCAGCAGCCCCCAAGGAGTCCAGACCCAGTACTTC; v_call: TRBV3-1/TRBV3-2; d_call: NA; clone_size: NA; j_call: TRBJ2-5
cdr3_aa: CASSRDRDRNTEAFF; cdr3_nt: TGTGCCAGCAGCCGCGACAGAGACCGGAACACTGAAGCTTTCTTT; v_call: TRBV11-2; d_call: NA; clone_size: NA; j_call: TRBJ1-1